This T cell receptor (beta chain) originates from a study of early T cells in non-severe SARS-CoV-2 infection. Germline lookup yields CDR1 ENHRY and CDR2 SYGVKD. The CDR3 is 14 residues long. The V and J ends lost 10 bases and 7 bases, in that order; junction bases with no gene match: 6. TCRdb reanalysed the 5' RACE reads using MiXCR and keeps one entry per CDR3 protein. The table shows about 69,000 distinct CDR3 sequences, with about 9.4% occurring only once. In its sample, this clonotype was seen a few times. The sequence was obtained from an adult who was a healthcare worker with PCR-confirmed SARS-CoV-2 infection or an uninfected control (not recorded which). Input material: whole blood. This rearrangement joins TRBV10-3 to TRBJ2-1, with 14 bases lining up with TRBD2. The CDR3 spells CASGTSGSRNEQFF. CDR3 coding DNA: TGTGCCAGCGGGACTAGCGGGAGTAGGAATGAGCAGTTCTTC.